A selection of T cell receptor beta chains follows, all from one sample in a study of control samples from healthy donors and cancer patients. This table comes from immunoSEQ multiplex PCR, and its TCRdb copy is limited to in-frame clones, with some not included. The data hold around 120,000 clones, with about 93% observed a single time. Specimen: PBMCs. These receptors all stem from a man in his forties or fifties with head and neck cancer. Each CDR3 is given with its conserved first and last residue. D genes are given only for firm matches. Clone size, where shown, is once, few, many, or a class for clones that have expanded.

V	D	J	size	length	DNA	CDR3
TRBV19	NA	TRBJ1-5	NA	14	TGTGCCAGTAGTATAGAAGCCGTAAATCAGCCCCAGCATTTT	CASSIEAVNQPQHF
TRBV28	TRBD1	TRBJ1-2	NA	15	TGTGCCAGCAGTTCGCCGGGACAGCCGAACTATGGCTACACCTTC	CASSSPGQPNYGYTF
TRBV7-2	NA	TRBJ2-7	NA	15	TGTGCCAGCAGCCCCTCGCAGGGGGGATTCTACGAGCAGTACTTC	CASSPSQGGFYEQYF
TRBV11-3	NA	TRBJ1-1	NA	14	TGTGCCAGCAGCTTAGATCCCCTGAACACTGAAGCTTTCTTT	CASSLDPLNTEAFF
TRBV21-1	NA	TRBJ2-1	NA	19	TGTGCCAGCAGCAAAGGGTGGAACCAGAAGCGGGGGGGCCCCAATGAGCAGTTCTTC	CASSKGWNQKRGGPNEQFF
TRBV9	NA	TRBJ2-1	NA	17	TGTGCCAGCAGCGTAGGCATGGGTGGGTCCTCCTACAATGAGCAGTTCTTC	CASSVGMGGSSYNEQFF
TRBV10-3	NA	TRBJ1-3	NA	16	TGTGCCACCGGGGGGTCCGGGCACGACTCTGGAAACACCATATATTTT	CATGGSGHDSGNTIYF
TRBV6-5	NA	TRBJ1-1	NA	15	TGTGCCAGCAGTTACTCGATGCGGGCCAGGCCTGAAGCTTTCTTT	CASSYSMRARPEAFF
TRBV30	TRBD1	TRBJ1-6	NA	14	TGTGCCTGGAGTAGTCCAGGGGGCAATTCACCCCTCCACTTT	CAWSSPGGNSPLHF
TRBV6-2/TRBV6-3	NA	TRBJ2-7	NA	11	TGTGCCAGCAGTAACTCCTACGAGCAGTACTTC	CASSNSYEQYF
TRBV28	NA	TRBJ1-4	NA	12	TGTGCCAGCAGTTTGAAGGGCGAAAAACTGTTTTTT	CASSLKGEKLFF
TRBV28	NA	TRBJ1-2	NA	14	TGTGCCAGCAGTTTTGGACGTATAGCCTATGGCTACACCTTC	CASSFGRIAYGYTF
TRBV30	NA	TRBJ1-1	NA	12	TGTGCCTGGAGTGCCAACGACGCTGAAGCTTTCTTT	CAWSANDAEAFF
TRBV7-2	TRBD2	TRBJ2-2	NA	16	TGTGCCAGCAGCTTAGCCCCAGCGGGGGGCCGCGGGGAGCTGTTTTTT	CASSLAPAGGRGELFF
TRBV19	NA	TRBJ2-4	NA	16	TGTGCCAGTAGTTCAAGCGCTAACAGAGCCAAAAACATTCAGTACTTC	CASSSSANRAKNIQYF
TRBV7-3	NA	TRBJ2-5	NA	14	TGTGCCAGCAGCTTAACCGGAAGAGGAGAGACCCAGTACTTC	CASSLTGRGETQYF
TRBV27	NA	TRBJ2-3	NA	13	TGTGCCAGCAGACCTACAGGCACAGATACGCAGTATTTT	CASRPTGTDTQYF
TRBV6-6	NA	TRBJ1-1	NA	12	TGTGCCAGCAGTGATTGGGACACTGAAGCTTTCTTT	CASSDWDTEAFF
TRBV5-6	TRBD1	TRBJ1-3	NA	14	TGTGCCAGCAGGGAGACAGGGGGCGGAAACACCATATATTTT	CASRETGGGNTIYF
TRBV7-2	NA	TRBJ1-3	NA	14	TGTGCCAGCAGCTTAGCGCATTCGGAAAACACCATATATTTT	CASSLAHSENTIYF
TRBV28	NA	TRBJ2-7	NA	12	TGTGCCAGCAGTACTCAACTCTACGAGCAGTACTTC	CASSTQLYEQYF
TRBV18	NA	TRBJ1-1	NA	15	TGTGCCAGCTCACCACTTATAGCCAGGGATTCTGAAGCTTTCTTT	CASSPLIARDSEAFF
TRBV7-8	NA	TRBJ1-1	NA	14	TGTGCCAGCAGACCCAGGGAGGTAAGCGCTGAAGCTTTCTTT	CASRPREVSAEAFF
TRBV6-2/TRBV6-3	NA	TRBJ2-7	NA	14	TGTGCCAGCAGTTACGGGGGGGCCCCCTACGAGCAGTACTTC	CASSYGGAPYEQYF
TRBV19	NA	TRBJ1-5	NA	16	TGTGCCAGTAGTATAAGGGGGAGCTTGGTGGATCAGCCCCAGCATTTT	CASSIRGSLVDQPQHF
TRBV5-5	NA	TRBJ2-1	NA	12	TGTGCCAGCAGTCATGGGGGGAATGAGCAGTTCTTC	CASSHGGNEQFF
TRBV29-1	NA	TRBJ2-1	NA	13	TGCAGCGTTGAGTCCGGCAGGGAGGATGAGCAGTTCTTC	CSVESGREDEQFF
TRBV4-3	NA	TRBJ2-3	NA	15	TGCGCCAGCAGCCAAGTCGAGGGTGGGACAGATACGCAGTATTTT	CASSQVEGGTDTQYF
TRBV4-1	TRBD2	TRBJ2-3	NA	17	TGCGCCAGCAGCCTCGCCTGGGGCGGGGGGAGCACAGATACGCAGTATTTT	CASSLAWGGGSTDTQYF
TRBV6-5	NA	TRBJ2-2	NA	13	TGTGCCAGCAGCCCCGCGAGCACCGGGGAGCTGTTTTTT	CASSPASTGELFF
TRBV29-1	NA	TRBJ1-2	NA	12	TGCAGCGTTTCTGGGCCCCTTGGAGGCTACACCTTC	CSVSGPLGGYTF
TRBV5-4	TRBD1	TRBJ2-7	few	15	TGTGCCAGCAGCTTGGGACAGGGTGGGTTCTACGAGCAGTACTTC	CASSLGQGGFYEQYF
TRBV6-5	NA	TRBJ1-6	NA	14	TGTGCCAGCAGTTACTTGGCAGGGCATTCACCCCTCCACTTT	CASSYLAGHSPLHF
TRBV28	TRBD1	TRBJ2-7	NA	16	TGTGCCAGCAGTTCAGGACAGGCACTCCTTTCCTACGAGCAGTACTTC	CASSSGQALLSYEQYF
TRBV18	TRBD1	TRBJ1-5	NA	15	TGTGCCAGCTCACCGGGACAGGGGGTTAATCAGCCCCAGCATTTT	CASSPGQGVNQPQHF
TRBV24-1	NA	TRBJ2-1	NA	16	TGTGCCACCAGTGATTTCCGTAGCGGTCTTTACAATGAGCAGTTCTTC	CATSDFRSGLYNEQFF
TRBV19	NA	TRBJ2-3	once	13	TGTGCCAGTAGTTTACAGGTCACAGATACGCAGTATTTT	CASSLQVTDTQYF
TRBV9	TRBD2	TRBJ2-1	NA	19	TGTGCCAGCAGCGTAGCGCCGGGAGCGGGGGGCCCATTGAGGAATGAGCAGTTCTTC	CASSVAPGAGGPLRNEQFF
TRBV30	NA	TRBJ2-7	NA	13	TGTGCCTGGAGTGTACACAGCTCCTACGAGCAGTACTTC	CAWSVHSSYEQYF
TRBV9	TRBD2	TRBJ2-7	NA	14	TGTGCCAGCAGCGCGGGCGGGGGGGCCTACGAGCAGTACTTC	CASSAGGGAYEQYF
TRBV6-5	NA	TRBJ2-3	NA	13	TGTGCCAGCAGGAGGGACAGCACAGATACGCAGTATTTT	CASRRDSTDTQYF
TRBV11-3	NA	TRBJ2-3	NA	14	TGTGCCAGCAGCTTAGATGGTCGGACAACAACGCAGTATTTT	CASSLDGRTTTQYF
TRBV11-2	TRBD2	TRBJ2-1	NA	17	TGTGCCAGCAGCTTTGAACCCAAACGGGGGGCCTACAATGAGCAGTTCTTC	CASSFEPKRGAYNEQFF
TRBV5-1	NA	TRBJ1-4	NA	16	TGCGCCAGCAGCTTGAATAGTTTGGCGAGGAATGAAAAACTGTTTTTT	CASSLNSLARNEKLFF
TRBV6-2/TRBV6-3	NA	TRBJ1-6	once	15	TGTGCCAGCAGCTTCATTGGGGCCCAATATTCACCCCTCCACTTT	CASSFIGAQYSPLHF
TRBV27	TRBD1	TRBJ2-1	NA	15	TGTGCCAGCACCCCGGCAGGGGGACGGGCCAATGAGCAGTTCTTC	CASTPAGGRANEQFF
TRBV7-3	NA	TRBJ1-1	once	14	TGTGCCAGCAGCTTAACAGGAGGAGATGCTGAAGCTTTCTTT	CASSLTGGDAEAFF
TRBV4-1	NA	TRBJ2-7	NA	18	TGCGCCAGCAGCCAATTATGGACCGGGACTCAGGGGCTCTACGAGCAGTACTTC	CASSQLWTGTQGLYEQYF